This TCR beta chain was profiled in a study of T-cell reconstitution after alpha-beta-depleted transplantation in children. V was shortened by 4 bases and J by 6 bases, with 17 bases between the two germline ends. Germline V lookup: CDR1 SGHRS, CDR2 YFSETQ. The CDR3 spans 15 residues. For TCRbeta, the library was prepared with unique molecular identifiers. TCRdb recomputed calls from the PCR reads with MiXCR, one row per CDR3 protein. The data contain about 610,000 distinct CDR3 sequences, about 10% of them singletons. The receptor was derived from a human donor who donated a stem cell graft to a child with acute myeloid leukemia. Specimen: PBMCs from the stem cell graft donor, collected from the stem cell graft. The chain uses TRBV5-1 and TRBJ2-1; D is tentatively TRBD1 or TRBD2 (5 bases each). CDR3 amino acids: CASSTESRDLNEQFF. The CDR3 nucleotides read TGCGCCAGCAGCACCGAATCCCGGGACCTCAATGAGCAGTTCTTC.